This T cell receptor (beta chain) derives from a study of blood T cell repertoires in COVID-19 (TCRdb year 2020). Background for the entire study: The collaborator samples originated in the United States, Italy and Spain and spanned the acute and convalescent phases of COVID-19. A freely available public database, intended as a resource for researchers studying the immune response to SARS-CoV-2, is where the repertoires were released. Where available, HLA class I and class II types were obtained from metadata supplied by the sample provider rather than from assay-based typing. Deeply sampled blood TCRbeta repertoires from subjects exposed to, actively infected with, or recovered from COVID-19 were included in the dataset. The prospective study material was composed of cDNA or gDNA derived from T cells, B-cell-depleted T cells, or PBMCs. The samples were drawn from two sources: the first 160 participants of the ongoing ImmuneRACE study, and 1,200 or so subjects contributed by 6 global collaborators. The sample metadata nearly always contained a de-identified subject ID, COVID-19 status, age in years and sex. The research as a whole found: The quantity of clinical and demographic metadata differed by source and by participant and was supplied without curation.

The CDR3 goes from the cysteine to the phenylalanine over 15 residues. Here the CDR3 DNA is all that survives: 45 bases in frame from base 1. V is cut back by 1 base and J by 8 bases, with 5 bases in the junction unmatched. The germline V gene provides CDR1 SGHVS and CDR2 FQNEAQ. To note about this clone: Its antigen is currently not known. No much larger clonotype is one base removed from it; base qualities were not supplied.

Whole blood was collected in K2EDTA tubes by collaborating institutions according to the institutions' own protocols. Collaborator samples were shipped for TCRbeta analysis as frozen whole blood, isolated PBMCs, or DNA extracted from either sample type. TCRbeta CDR3 regions were amplified from genomic DNA using the immunoSEQ Assay, a bias-controlled multiplex PCR. As for the original processing: The number of nucleated cells in each sample was estimated from the amplification of reference gene primers within the assay. Sequence reads were collapsed and filtered to measure the absolute abundance of every unique TCRbeta CDR3 rearrangement. Productive Simpson clonality was computed per sample as the square root of Simpson's diversity index over productive rearrangements. The immuneACCESS repertoire file appears here via TCRdb, limited to in-frame rearrangements. These files lack a portion of the clones; in checked studies, under half of the deficit traces to unresolved V genes, and the cause of the others is not known. The V and J calls and clone size come from that table; D and trimming were worked out from the DNA. In this sample the table shows 140,000 or so clones, approximately 89% of which occur a single time. The ten largest clones take up around 1.6% of the sample.

The sequence links TRBV7-8 to TRBJ1-4; 9 junctional bases match TRBD1. The sample comprised peripheral blood. The receptor's source is a human donor in a cohort sampled during active COVID-19. The DNA reads as follows: TGTGCCAGCAGCTTAGGGGACAGGGCGTGGGAAAAACTGTTTTTT. Its translation reads: CASSLGDRAWEKLFF.